One sample yielded the 15 T cell receptor beta chains listed below, sequenced in a study of blood T cell repertoires in COVID-19. Measured with immunoSEQ multiplex PCR; TCRdb has only the in-frame clones, and not every one. This sample has roughly 280,000 clones; around 90% occur once, and the top ten carry roughly 4.9%. Sequenced material: peripheral blood. Receptors originate from a woman aged 60-75 years with COVID-19, enrolled during active disease.

V and J are TRBV2 and TRBJ2-7; a weak D match, TRBD1 (6 bases). CDR1 and CDR2 (germline): SNHLY, FYNNEI. The V gene lost 6 bases and the J gene lost 5 bases, with 14 bases spanning the gap. The CDR3 totals 13 residues. The DNA of the CDR3 is TGTGCCAGCAGCCGACAGGTCCGGGACGAGCAGTACTTC. Its protein product is CASSRQVRDEQYF.

This clone was recorded a few times. The V gene is TRBV6-2 or TRBV6-3, the J gene TRBJ1-1, with 10 bases that match TRBD1. After removal of 2 bases from V and 1 base from J, the junction contained 7 bases not matched to a gene. CDR1 MNHEY and CDR2 SVGEGT come from the germline V gene. This CDR3 region has 17 residues. The CDR3 here is CASSYRWTGGRNTEAFF. The CDR3 DNA follows: TGTGCCAGCAGTTACCGTTGGACAGGGGGACGGAACACTGAAGCTTTCTTT.

The chain carries TRBV27 and TRBJ2-7, with 7 bases identical to TRBD2. The CDR3 is made up of 16 amino acids. Germline trimming cut 5 bases from V and 0 bases from J; bases unmatched to any gene: 10. Germline CDR1 is MNHEY and CDR2 is SMNVEV (reference sequence). CDR3: CASSPLQGGDSYEQYF. The CDR3 nucleotides are TGTGCCAGCAGTCCCCTCCAGGGAGGGGACTCCTACGAGCAGTACTTC.

This clone has more than one count but fewer than ten. The rearrangement links TRBV7-9 to TRBJ2-7, with D uncertain. The V end was cut by 2 bases, the J end by 1 base, with 15 bases between. The CDR3 sequence is 16 residues long. CDR1 is SEHNR and CDR2 is FQNEAQ in the germline V gene (reference sequence). The CDR3 DNA reads TGTGCCAGCAGCTTAACCGCGACACTGAAATCCTACGAGCAGTACTTC. Protein product: CASSLTATLKSYEQYF.

V gene TRBV6-2 or TRBV6-3 combines with J gene TRBJ2-7; weak D call: TRBD1 (5 bases). CDR3 length: 16 amino acids. CDR1 and CDR2 from the germline V gene are MNHEY and SVGEGT. V gave up 6 bases and J gave up 0 bases, with 18 bases separating them. The CDR3: CASSSRQMMSSYEQYF. CDR3 coding DNA: TGTGCCAGCAGCTCCAGACAGATGATGAGCTCCTACGAGCAGTACTTC.

The chain has TRBV5-1 and TRBJ2-1; the match to TRBD2 covers 9 bases. This CDR3 contains 14 residues. Germline CDR1 is SGHRS and CDR2 is YFSETQ. J was trimmed by 8 bases and V by 2 bases; bases with no gene match: 5. This CDR3 is CASSLGGRADEQFF. The CDR3, as DNA: TGCGCCAGCAGCTTAGGCGGGAGGGCCGATGAGCAGTTCTTC. Variable domain in full (rest from reference TRBV5-1 and TRBJ2-1): KAGVTQTPRYLIKTRGQQVTLSCSPISGHRSVSWYQQTPGQGLQFLFEYFSETQRNKGNFPGRFSGRQFSNSRSEMNVSTLELGDSALYLCASSLGGRADEQFFGPGTRLTVL.

The chain employs TRBV19 and TRBJ2-5; 9 bases line up with TRBD1. This CDR3 contains 14 residues. With 3 bases clipped from V and 6 bases from J, the junction kept 5 bases outside the gene matches. Germline CDR1 reads LNHDA; CDR2 reads SQIVND (reference sequence). CDR3 DNA: TGTGCCAGTAGTATCACAGGGGGCCAGCAGACCCAGTACTTC. Translating gives CASSITGGQQTQYF.

The chain couples TRBV3-1 (or the pseudogene TRBV3-2) to TRBJ2-1; 8 positions match TRBD2. There are 16 residues in the CDR3. CDR1 and CDR2 from the germline V gene are LGHDT and YNNKEL (reference sequence). V was pared by 4 bases and J by 0 bases, with 5 bases of the junction left unmatched. CDR3 in amino acids: CASSPQRGYSYNEQFF. The CDR3 DNA follows: TGTGCCAGCAGCCCCCAGCGGGGGTACTCCTACAATGAGCAGTTCTTC.

In this sample, this clone turned up a few times. The DNA for the CDR3 is TGCGCCAGCATTCGGGGGGACAACACTGAAGCTTTCTTT. Encoded protein: CASIRGDNTEAFF. The V call is TRBV10-2, the J call TRBJ1-1; possibly TRBD1 for D (5 bases). This CDR3 is 13 amino acids long. Trimming left V 7 bases short and J 2 bases short, with 11 bases between. Germline CDR1 is WSHSY and CDR2 is SAAADI.

The J gene is TRBJ2-3, the V gene TRBV7-2; 8 nucleotides match TRBD2. V trimming: 2 bases; J trimming: 2 bases; junction bases outside the gene matches: 3. Germline CDR1 is SGHTA and CDR2 is FQGNSA. The CDR3 sequence is 15 residues long. The CDR3 DNA reads as TGTGCCAGCAGCTTAACTAGCGGCACCACAGATACGCAGTATTTT. Its translation is CASSLTSGTTDTQYF.

This clone appeared once. The chain joins TRBV10-1 to TRBJ2-3; 9 nucleotides line up with TRBD1. Germline lookup yields CDR1 WNHNN and CDR2 SYGVQD (reference sequence). The CDR3 loop spans 18 amino acids. The V and J ends lost 0 bases and 2 bases, in that order; junction bases with no gene match: 9. The CDR3 DNA reads TGCGCCAGCAGTGAGTCGGTTCACGGACAGGGGAACACAGATACGCAGTATTTT. As protein: CASSESVHGQGNTDTQYF.

The rearrangement links TRBV19 to TRBJ1-2, with D possibly being TRBD1 (6 bases). This CDR3 is 14 amino acids long. Deletions cut 4 bases from V and 5 bases from J, with 14 bases between. Germline CDR1 reads LNHDA; CDR2 reads SQIVND (reference sequence). The CDR3, as DNA: TGTGCCAGTAGTAAGGACAGATTTGGTTATGGCTACACCTTC. It translates to CASSKDRFGYGYTF.

In its sample, this clone was seen once. The chain uses TRBV10-1 and TRBJ1-5, with D unresolved. CDR1 and CDR2 (germline): WNHNN, SYGVQD (reference sequence). V was clipped by 7 bases and J by 9 bases, with 10 bases between them. This CDR3 spans 11 amino acids. The CDR3 nucleotides read TGCGCCAGCACGGTGAACCGGCCCCAGCATTTT. Translation: CASTVNRPQHF.

The chain uses TRBV18 and TRBJ2-1; 11 bases fit TRBD2. Looked up from germline, CDR1 is KGHSH and CDR2 is LQKENI. The CDR3 runs to 16 residues. V lost 2 bases and J lost 2; bases outside the gene matches: 2. Written as DNA, the CDR3 is TGTGCCAGCTCACCAGTTAGCGGGAGGGCCTACAATGAGCAGTTCTTC. Its translation: CASSPVSGRAYNEQFF. The full variable domain, completed using reference TRBV18 and TRBJ2-1, is NAGVMQNPRHLVRRRGQEARLRCSPMKGHSHVYWYRQLPEEGLKFMVYLQKENIIDESGMPKERFSAEFPKEGPSILRIQQVVRGDSAAYFCASSPVSGRAYNEQFFGPGTRLTVL.

This clone was seen only a few times. The CDR3 spells CASSSEWSGNEQFF. The CDR3 DNA follows: TGTGCCAGCAGCTCGGAATGGAGCGGGAATGAGCAGTTCTTC. V is TRBV7-2 and J is TRBJ2-1, with TRBD2 as a possible D gene (6 bases). Trimming took off 4 bases at V and 7 bases at J, with 14 bases between the two ends. This CDR3 comprises 14 residues. CDR1 is SGHTA and CDR2 is FQGNSA in the germline V gene.